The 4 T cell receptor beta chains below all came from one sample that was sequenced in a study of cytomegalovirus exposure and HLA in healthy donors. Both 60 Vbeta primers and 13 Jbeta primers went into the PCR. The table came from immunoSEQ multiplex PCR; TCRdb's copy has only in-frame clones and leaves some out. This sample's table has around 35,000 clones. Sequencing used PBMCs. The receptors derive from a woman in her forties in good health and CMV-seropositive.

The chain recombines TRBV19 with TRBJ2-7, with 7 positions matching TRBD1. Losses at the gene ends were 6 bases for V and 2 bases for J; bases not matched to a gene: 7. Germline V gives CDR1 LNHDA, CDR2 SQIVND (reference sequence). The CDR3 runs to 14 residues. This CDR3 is CASRMTGTTYEQYF. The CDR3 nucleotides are TGTGCCAGTAGGATGACAGGGACAACCTACGAGCAGTACTTC. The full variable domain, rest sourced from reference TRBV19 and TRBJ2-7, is DGGITQSPKYLFRKEGQNVTLSCEQNLNHDAMYWYRQDPGQGLRLIYYSQIVNDFQKGDIAEGYSVSREKKESFPLTVTSAQKNPTAFYLCASRMTGTTYEQYFGPGTRLTVT.

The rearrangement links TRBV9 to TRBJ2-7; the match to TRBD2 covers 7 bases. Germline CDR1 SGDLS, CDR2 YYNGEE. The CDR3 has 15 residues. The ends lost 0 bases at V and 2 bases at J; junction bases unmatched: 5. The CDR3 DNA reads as TGTGCCAGCAGCGTAGCAGCGGGGACGACCTACGAGCAGTACTTC. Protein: CASSVAAGTTYEQYF.

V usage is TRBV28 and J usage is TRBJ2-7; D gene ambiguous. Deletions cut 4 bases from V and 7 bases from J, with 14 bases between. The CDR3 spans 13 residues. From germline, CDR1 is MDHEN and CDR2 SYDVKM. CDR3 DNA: TGTGCCAGCAGTTCTAATCCCGCTTTAGAGCAGTACTTC. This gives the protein CASSSNPALEQYF. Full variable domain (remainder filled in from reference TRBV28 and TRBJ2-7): DVKVTQSSRYLVKRTGEKVFLECVQDMDHENMFWYRQDPGLGLRLIYFSYDVKMKEKGDIPEGYSVSREKKERFSLILESASTNQTSMYLCASSSNPALEQYFGPGTRLTVT.

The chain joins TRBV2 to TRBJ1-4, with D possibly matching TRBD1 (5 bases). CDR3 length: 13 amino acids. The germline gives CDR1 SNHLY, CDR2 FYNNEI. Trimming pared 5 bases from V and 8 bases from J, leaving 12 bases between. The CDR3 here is CASSKGFQEKLFF. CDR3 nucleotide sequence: TGTGCCAGCAGTAAGGGGTTTCAGGAAAAACTGTTTTTT.